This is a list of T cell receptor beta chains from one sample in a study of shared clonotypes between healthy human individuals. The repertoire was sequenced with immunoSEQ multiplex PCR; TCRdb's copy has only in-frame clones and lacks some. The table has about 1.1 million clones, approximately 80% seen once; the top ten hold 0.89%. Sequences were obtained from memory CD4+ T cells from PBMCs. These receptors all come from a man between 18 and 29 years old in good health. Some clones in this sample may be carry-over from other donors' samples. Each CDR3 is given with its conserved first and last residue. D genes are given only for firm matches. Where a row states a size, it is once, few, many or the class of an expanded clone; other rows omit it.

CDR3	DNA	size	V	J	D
CAISEKQGDADTQYF	TGTGCCATCAGTGAGAAACAGGGGGACGCAGATACGCAGTATTTT	-	TRBV10-3	TRBJ2-3	TRBD1
CASSESGRPETQYF	TGCGCCAGCAGTGAAAGTGGTCGCCCGGAGACCCAGTACTTC	-	TRBV10-1	TRBJ2-5	-
CASSLSRAGPTEAFF	TGTGCCAGCAGCTTAAGTAGGGCAGGGCCCACTGAAGCTTTCTTT	-	TRBV7-3	TRBJ1-1	-
CASSSDVQVKPHQHF	TGTGCCAGCAGTTCTGACGTACAGGTCAAACCCCACCAGCATTTT	-	TRBV2	TRBJ1-5	-
CSADPPTRGNTEAFF	TGCAGCGCCGATCCTCCTACAAGAGGGAACACTGAAGCTTTCTTT	-	TRBV29-1	TRBJ1-1	-
CSVGAGGPDTQYF	TGCAGCGTTGGGGCGGGAGGGCCCGATACGCAGTATTTT	-	TRBV29-1	TRBJ2-3	TRBD2
CASSLSGGANVLTF	TGTGCCAGCAGTTTATCTGGGGGGGCCAACGTCCTGACTTTC	-	TRBV28	TRBJ2-6	-
CASSRGTSGHTSYEQYF	TGCGCCAGCAGCCGGGGGACTAGCGGGCACACGAGCTACGAGCAGTACTTC	-	TRBV4-1	TRBJ2-7	TRBD2
CASSPRDTDQPQHF	TGTGCCAGCTCACCACGGGATACCGATCAGCCCCAGCATTTT	few	TRBV18	TRBJ1-5	-
CASSFVGQGSDEQYF	TGTGCCAGCAGCTTTGTGGGACAGGGCAGCGACGAGCAGTACTTC	-	TRBV11-2	TRBJ2-7	TRBD1
CASSRPGNNEKLFF	TGTGCCAGCAGTCGACCAGGAAATAATGAAAAACTGTTTTTT	-	TRBV6-1	TRBJ1-4	-
CASRFYYTDTQYF	TGTGCCAGCAGGTTTTATTACACAGATACGCAGTATTTT	-	TRBV27	TRBJ2-3	-
CASSLSDRVREKLFF	TGTGCCAGCAGTTTATCTGACAGGGTGCGTGAAAAACTGTTTTTT	once	TRBV27	TRBJ1-4	TRBD1
CASSQESRGSNNEQFF	TGCGCCAGCAGCCAAGAGTCCAGGGGATCGAACAATGAGCAGTTCTTC	few	TRBV4-1	TRBJ2-1	-
CASSVDTAYGYTF	TGTGCCAGCAGCGTAGACACAGCTTATGGCTACACCTTC	-	TRBV9	TRBJ1-2	-
CASSVARGQTITTF	TGTGCCAGTAGTGTGGCGCGAGGACAGACAATCACGACGTTC	-	TRBV19	TRBJ1-2	-
CASSQETHNEQFF	TGCGCCAGCAGCCAAGAGACGCACAATGAGCAGTTCTTC	-	TRBV4-3	TRBJ2-1	-
CASSKIGTGALETQYF	TGTGCCAGCAGCAAAATTGGGACAGGGGCGTTGGAGACCCAGTACTTC	once	TRBV21-1	TRBJ2-5	-
CASSEGVKGLTQYF	TGTGCCAGCAGTGAAGGGGTGAAAGGGTTGACCCAGTACTTC	few	TRBV2	TRBJ2-5	-
CASSLVQGRIGTQYF	TGTGCCAGCAGCTTAGTACAGGGCCGGATAGGGACCCAGTACTTC	-	TRBV7-9	TRBJ2-5	-
CASNGAGAGSEQYF	TGTGCCAGCAACGGAGCTGGGGCAGGGAGTGAGCAGTACTTC	-	TRBV2	TRBJ2-7	-
CASSAGVTGELFF	TGTGCCAGCAGCGCAGGAGTCACCGGGGAGCTGTTTTTT	-	TRBV9	TRBJ2-2	-
CSGRTGTGEETQYF	TGCAGCGGTCGGACAGGAACGGGGGAAGAGACCCAGTACTTC	-	TRBV29-1	TRBJ2-5	-
CASSPQLGRNSNQPQHF	TGTGCCAGCAGTCCTCAACTGGGACGGAATAGCAATCAGCCCCAGCATTTT	-	TRBV27	TRBJ1-5	-
CASSPDRAFLNYGYTF	TGTGCCAGCAGCCCGGACAGGGCTTTCCTTAACTATGGCTACACCTTC	-	TRBV5-8	TRBJ1-2	TRBD1
CASTGVGYQPQHF	TGTGCCAGCACCGGAGTCGGGTATCAGCCCCAGCATTTT	once	TRBV6-6	TRBJ1-5	-
CAISVKDGASDEQYF	TGTGCCATCAGTGTTAAGGACGGTGCATCGGACGAGCAGTACTTC	-	TRBV10-3	TRBJ2-7	-
CASSLTGLADYEQYF	TGTGCCAGCAGCTTGACAGGACTAGCGGACTACGAGCAGTACTTC	-	TRBV5-4	TRBJ2-7	TRBD2
CASSPLLAGSSDEQFF	TGTGCCAGCAGTCCCTTACTAGCGGGGTCTTCGGATGAGCAGTTCTTC	few	TRBV2	TRBJ2-1	TRBD2
CASSAGQGTYYGYTF	TGTGCCAGCAGCGCCGGACAGGGAACCTACTATGGCTACACCTTC	-	TRBV7-9	TRBJ1-2	TRBD1
CASSLRLAANTGELFF	TGCGCCAGCAGCCTTAGACTAGCGGCCAACACCGGGGAGCTGTTTTTT	-	TRBV4-1	TRBJ2-2	TRBD2
CSTWDYGYTF	TGCAGTACTTGGGACTATGGCTACACCTTC	-	TRBV20-1	TRBJ1-2	-
CASTLGLAQNEQFF	TGTGCCAGCACCCTTGGGCTAGCGCAGAATGAGCAGTTCTTC	-	TRBV5-8	TRBJ2-1	-
CASSAGQTLLETQYF	TGTGCCAGCAGCGCCGGACAAACACTGTTGGAGACCCAGTACTTC	-	TRBV5-4	TRBJ2-5	-
CASSYSTSSYNEQFF	TGTGCCAGCAGTTACTCGACAAGCTCCTACAATGAGCAGTTCTTC	once	TRBV6-6	TRBJ2-1	-
CASSLGREMETQYF	TGTGCCAGCAGCTTAGGGCGGGAGATGGAGACCCAGTACTTC	-	TRBV7-2	TRBJ2-5	TRBD2
CASSTGRNQETQYF	TGTGCCAGCAGCACGGGACGGAACCAAGAGACCCAGTACTTC	-	TRBV11-3	TRBJ2-5	-
CASSVGLQGGTNEKLFF	TGCGCCAGCAGCGTGGGACTCCAGGGGGGAACTAATGAAAAACTGTTTTTT	-	TRBV5-1	TRBJ1-4	TRBD1
CASSSGLRVGGNTIYF	TGTGCCAGCAGCTCAGGTTTGCGGGTTGGTGGAAACACCATATATTTT	-	TRBV13	TRBJ1-3	-
CASSFRLGADMEQFF	TGTGCCAGCAGCTTTCGACTAGGGGCTGATATGGAGCAGTTCTTC	-	TRBV5-6	TRBJ2-1	-
CASGRGDEQYF	TGTGCCAGTGGGAGGGGCGACGAGCAGTACTTC	-	TRBV7-9	TRBJ2-7	TRBD2
CASSYQRTYGYTF	TGTGCCAGCAGTTACCAGAGAACCTATGGCTACACCTTC	-	TRBV6-5	TRBJ1-2	-
CASSPLGVGGGRYEQYF	TGTGCCAGCAGCCCCTTAGGGGTAGGTGGGGGGCGCTACGAGCAGTACTTC	-	TRBV7-9	TRBJ2-7	-
CASSGRLAASTDTQYF	TGTGCCAGCAGCGGCCGACTAGCGGCCTCCACAGATACGCAGTATTTT	-	TRBV9	TRBJ2-3	TRBD2
CASSPRVYEQYF	TGTGCCAGCAGTCCTAGGGTGTACGAGCAGTACTTC	-	TRBV28	TRBJ2-7	-
CSVSGTSGPNYNEQFF	TGCAGCGTCTCTGGGACTAGCGGGCCCAACTACAATGAGCAGTTCTTC	-	TRBV29-1	TRBJ2-1	TRBD2
CASSPDWSTDTQYF	TGTGCCAGCAGCCCCGACTGGAGCACAGATACGCAGTATTTT	few	TRBV7-3	TRBJ2-3	-
CASSPQGSRAGSYNEQFF	TGTGCCAGCAGCCCCCAGGGTTCCCGGGCGGGCTCCTACAATGAGCAGTTCTTC	-	TRBV7-2	TRBJ2-1	-
CASSSPHDYNEQFF	TGTGCCAGCAGTTCCCCCCATGACTACAATGAGCAGTTCTTC	few	TRBV28	TRBJ2-1	-
CASSLAGGSYEQYF	TGTGCCAGCAGCTTGGCCGGGGGAAGCTACGAGCAGTACTTC	-	TRBV5-6	TRBJ2-7	-
CASSLQGFYEQYF	TGTGCCAGCAGTTTACAGGGCTTCTACGAGCAGTACTTC	-	TRBV27	TRBJ2-7	-
CASSPRGNEDTQYF	TGTGCCAGCAGTCCCCGGGGCAATGAAGATACGCAGTATTTT	-	TRBV28	TRBJ2-3	-
CASSHTGSGRYNEQFF	TGCGCCAGCAGCCATACTGGTAGCGGGAGATACAATGAGCAGTTCTTC	-	TRBV4-3	TRBJ2-1	TRBD2
CASNNQAGTNEQFF	TGCGCCAGCAACAACCAGGCAGGGACCAATGAGCAGTTCTTC	-	TRBV5-1	TRBJ2-1	-